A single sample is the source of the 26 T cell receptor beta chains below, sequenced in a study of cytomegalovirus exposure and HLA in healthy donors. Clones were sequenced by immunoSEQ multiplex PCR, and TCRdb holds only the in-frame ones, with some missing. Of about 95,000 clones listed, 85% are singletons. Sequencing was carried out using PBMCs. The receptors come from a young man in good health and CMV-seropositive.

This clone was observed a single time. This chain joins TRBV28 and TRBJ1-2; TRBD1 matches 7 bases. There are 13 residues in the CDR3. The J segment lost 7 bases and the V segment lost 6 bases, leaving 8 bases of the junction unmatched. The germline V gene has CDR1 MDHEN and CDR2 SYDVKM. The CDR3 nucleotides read TGTGCCAGCAGGGAGGGGGCGAGGGTTGGCTACACCTTC. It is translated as CASREGARVGYTF.

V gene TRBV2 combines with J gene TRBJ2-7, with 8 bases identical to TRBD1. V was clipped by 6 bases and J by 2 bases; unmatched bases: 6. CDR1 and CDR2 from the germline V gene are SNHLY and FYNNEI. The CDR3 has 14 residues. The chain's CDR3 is CASRRDRLAYEQYF. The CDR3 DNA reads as TGTGCCAGCAGGAGGGACAGGCTCGCCTACGAGCAGTACTTC. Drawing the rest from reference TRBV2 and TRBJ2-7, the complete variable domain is EPEVTQTPSHQVTQMGQEVILRCVPISNHLYFYWYRQILGQKVEFLVSFYNNEISEKSEIFDDQFSVERPDGSNFTLKIRSTKLEDSAMYFCASRRDRLAYEQYFGPGTRLTVT.

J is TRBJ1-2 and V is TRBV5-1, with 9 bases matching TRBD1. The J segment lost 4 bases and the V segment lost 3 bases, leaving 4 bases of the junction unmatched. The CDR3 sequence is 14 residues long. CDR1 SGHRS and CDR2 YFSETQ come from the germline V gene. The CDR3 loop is CASSWGQGVYGYTF. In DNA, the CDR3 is TGCGCCAGCAGCTGGGGACAGGGCGTCTATGGCTACACCTTC.

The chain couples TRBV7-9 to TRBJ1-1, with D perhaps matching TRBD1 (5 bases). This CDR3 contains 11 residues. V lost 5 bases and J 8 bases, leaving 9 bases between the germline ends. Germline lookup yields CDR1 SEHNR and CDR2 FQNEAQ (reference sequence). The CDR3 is CASSPAGEAFF. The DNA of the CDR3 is TGTGCCAGCAGCCCGGCAGGGGAAGCTTTCTTT. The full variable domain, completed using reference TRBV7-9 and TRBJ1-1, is DTGVSQNPRHKITKRGQNVTFRCDPISEHNRLYWYRQTLGQGPEFLTYFQNEAQLEKSRLLSDRFSAERPKGSFSTLEIQRTEQGDSAMYLCASSPAGEAFFGQGTRLTVV.

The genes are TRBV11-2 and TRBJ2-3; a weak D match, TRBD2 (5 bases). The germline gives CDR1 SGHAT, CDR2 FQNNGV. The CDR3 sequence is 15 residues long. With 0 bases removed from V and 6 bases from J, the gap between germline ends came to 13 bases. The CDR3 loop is CASSLERAGLDTQYF. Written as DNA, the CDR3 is TGTGCCAGCAGCTTAGAGAGGGCAGGATTGGATACGCAGTATTTT.

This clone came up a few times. DNA for the CDR3: TGTGCCAGCAGTGGGGGGACAGGGTTCGAGCAGTACGTC. Protein: CASSGGTGFEQYV. The chain uses TRBV2 and TRBJ2-7, with TRBD1 matching over 9 bases. From germline, CDR1 is SNHLY and CDR2 FYNNEI. J lost 6 bases, V lost 4 bases, and 4 bases had no gene match. This CDR3 spans 13 amino acids.

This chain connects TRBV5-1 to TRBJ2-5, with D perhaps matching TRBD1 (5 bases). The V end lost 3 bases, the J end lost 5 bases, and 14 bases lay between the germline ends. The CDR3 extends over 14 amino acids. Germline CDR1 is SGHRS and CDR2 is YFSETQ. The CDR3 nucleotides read TGCGCCAGCAGCTCCTCCAGGGCTAGGGAGACCCAGTACTTC. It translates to CASSSSRARETQYF.

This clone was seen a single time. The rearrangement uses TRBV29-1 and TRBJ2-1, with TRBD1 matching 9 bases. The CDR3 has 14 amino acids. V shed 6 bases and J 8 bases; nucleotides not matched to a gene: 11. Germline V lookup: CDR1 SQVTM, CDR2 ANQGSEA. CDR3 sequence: CSVAGTGMYDEQFF. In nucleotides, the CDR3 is TGCAGCGTCGCAGGGACAGGGATGTACGATGAGCAGTTCTTC.

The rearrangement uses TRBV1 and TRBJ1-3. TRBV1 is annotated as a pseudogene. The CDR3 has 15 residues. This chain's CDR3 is CTSSRGLQSGNTIYF. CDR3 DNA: TGCACCAGCAGCCGCGGTTTGCAGTCTGGAAACACCATATATTTT.

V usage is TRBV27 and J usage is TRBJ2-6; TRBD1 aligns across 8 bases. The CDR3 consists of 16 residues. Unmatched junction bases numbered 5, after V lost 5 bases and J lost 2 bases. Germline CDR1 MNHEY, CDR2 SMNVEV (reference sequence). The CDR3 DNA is TGTGCCAGCAGTCCCCAGGGGGCTACTGGGGCCAACGTCCTGACTTTC. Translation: CASSPQGATGANVLTF.

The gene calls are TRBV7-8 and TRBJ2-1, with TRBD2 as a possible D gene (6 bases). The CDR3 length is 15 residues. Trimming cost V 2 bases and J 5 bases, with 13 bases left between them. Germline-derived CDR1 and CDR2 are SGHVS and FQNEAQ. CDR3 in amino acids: CASSLWAGSDNEQFF. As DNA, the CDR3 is TGTGCCAGCAGCTTATGGGCGGGGTCGGACAATGAGCAGTTCTTC.

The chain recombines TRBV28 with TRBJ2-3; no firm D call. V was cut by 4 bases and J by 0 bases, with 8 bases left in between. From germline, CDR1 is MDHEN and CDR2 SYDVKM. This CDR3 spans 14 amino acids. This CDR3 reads CASSSWPSTDTQYF. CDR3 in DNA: TGTGCCAGCAGTTCTTGGCCTAGCACAGATACGCAGTATTTT.

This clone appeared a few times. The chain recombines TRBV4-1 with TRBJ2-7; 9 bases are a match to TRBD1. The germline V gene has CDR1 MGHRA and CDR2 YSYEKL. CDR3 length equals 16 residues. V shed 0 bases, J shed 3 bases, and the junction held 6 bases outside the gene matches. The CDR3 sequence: CASSQDRTGVIYEQYF. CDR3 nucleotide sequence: TGCGCCAGCAGCCAAGATCGGACAGGGGTTATCTACGAGCAGTACTTC.

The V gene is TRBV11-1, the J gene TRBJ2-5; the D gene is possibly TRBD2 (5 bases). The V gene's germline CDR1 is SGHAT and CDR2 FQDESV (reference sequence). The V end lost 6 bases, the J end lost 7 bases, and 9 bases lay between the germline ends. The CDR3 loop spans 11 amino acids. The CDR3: CASSYSATQYF. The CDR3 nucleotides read TGTGCCAGCAGTTATAGCGCGACCCAGTACTTC. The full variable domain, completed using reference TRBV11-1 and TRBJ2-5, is EAEVAQSPRYKITEKSQAVAFWCDPISGHATLYWYRQILGQGPELLVQFQDESVVDDSQLPKDRFSAERLKGVDSTLKIQPAELGDSAMYLCASSYSATQYFGPGTRLLVL.

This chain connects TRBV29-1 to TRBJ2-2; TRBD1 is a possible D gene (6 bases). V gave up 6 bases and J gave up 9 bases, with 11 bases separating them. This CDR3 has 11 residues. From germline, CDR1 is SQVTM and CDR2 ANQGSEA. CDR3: CSVPQGRELFF. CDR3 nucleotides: TGCAGCGTCCCTCAGGGGAGGGAGCTGTTTTTT.

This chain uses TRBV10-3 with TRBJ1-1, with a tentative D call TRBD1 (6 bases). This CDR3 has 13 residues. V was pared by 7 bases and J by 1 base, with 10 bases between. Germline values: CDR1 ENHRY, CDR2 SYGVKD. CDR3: CAIKTGENTEAFF. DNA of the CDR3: TGTGCCATCAAGACAGGCGAGAACACTGAAGCTTTCTTT.

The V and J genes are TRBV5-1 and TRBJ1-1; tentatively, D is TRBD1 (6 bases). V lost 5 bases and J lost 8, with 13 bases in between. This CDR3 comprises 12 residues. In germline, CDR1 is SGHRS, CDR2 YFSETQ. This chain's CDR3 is CASRVTGGEAFF. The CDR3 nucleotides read TGCGCCAGCAGGGTGACAGGCGGCGAAGCTTTCTTT.

CDR3 sequence: CASSQGWDEQFF. The CDR3 region has the DNA TGTGCCAGCAGCCAGGGGTGGGATGAGCAGTTCTTC. The V and J genes are TRBV5-4 and TRBJ2-1, with a tentative D call TRBD1 (6 bases). Germline CDR1 is SGHNT and CDR2 is YYREEE (reference sequence). V was pared by 4 bases and J by 8 bases, with 10 bases between. CDR3 length: 12 amino acids.

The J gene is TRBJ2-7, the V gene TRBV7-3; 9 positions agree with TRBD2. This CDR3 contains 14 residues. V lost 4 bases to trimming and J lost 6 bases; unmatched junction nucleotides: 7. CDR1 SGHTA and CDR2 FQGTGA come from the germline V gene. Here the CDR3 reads CASSSTGTSSEQYF. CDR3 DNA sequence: TGTGCCAGCAGCTCCACCGGGACTAGCTCCGAGCAGTACTTC.

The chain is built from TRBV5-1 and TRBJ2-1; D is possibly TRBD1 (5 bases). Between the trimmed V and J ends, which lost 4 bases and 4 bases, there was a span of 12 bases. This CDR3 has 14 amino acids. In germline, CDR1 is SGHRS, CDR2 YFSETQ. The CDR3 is CASSRRQRYNEQFF. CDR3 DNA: TGCGCCAGCAGCCGGAGACAGAGATACAATGAGCAGTTCTTC.

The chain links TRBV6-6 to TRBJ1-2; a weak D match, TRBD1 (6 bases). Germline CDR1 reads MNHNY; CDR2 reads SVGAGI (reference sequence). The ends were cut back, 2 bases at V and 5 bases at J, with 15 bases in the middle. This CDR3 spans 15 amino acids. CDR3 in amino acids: CASSYEQGRGYGYTF. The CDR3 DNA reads TGTGCCAGCAGTTACGAACAGGGAAGGGGGTATGGCTACACCTTC.

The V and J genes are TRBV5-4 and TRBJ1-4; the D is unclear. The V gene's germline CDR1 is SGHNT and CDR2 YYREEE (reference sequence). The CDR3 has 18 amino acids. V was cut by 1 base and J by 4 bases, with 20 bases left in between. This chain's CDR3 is CASSLRDFNYNGNEKLFF. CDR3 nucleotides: TGTGCCAGCAGCTTGCGCGACTTTAATTACAACGGTAATGAAAAACTGTTTTTT.

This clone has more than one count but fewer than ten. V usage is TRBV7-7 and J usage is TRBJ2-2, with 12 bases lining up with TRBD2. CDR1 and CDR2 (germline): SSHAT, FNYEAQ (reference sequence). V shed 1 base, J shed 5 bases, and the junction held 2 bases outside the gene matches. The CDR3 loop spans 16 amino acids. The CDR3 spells CASSLGGTSGTGELFF. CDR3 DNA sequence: TGTGCCAGCAGCTTAGGAGGGACTAGCGGGACCGGGGAGCTGTTTTTT. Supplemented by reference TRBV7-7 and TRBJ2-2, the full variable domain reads GAGVSQSPRYKVTKRGQDVTLRCDPISSHATLYWYQQALGQGPEFLTYFNYEAQPDKSGLPSDRFSAERPEGSISTLTIQRTEQRDSAMYRCASSLGGTSGTGELFFGEGSRLTVL.

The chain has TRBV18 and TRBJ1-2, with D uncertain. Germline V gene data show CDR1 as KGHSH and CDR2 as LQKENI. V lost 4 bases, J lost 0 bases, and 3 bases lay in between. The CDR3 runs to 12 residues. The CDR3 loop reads CASSLANYGYTF. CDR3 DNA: TGTGCCAGCTCACTAGCTAACTATGGCTACACCTTC.

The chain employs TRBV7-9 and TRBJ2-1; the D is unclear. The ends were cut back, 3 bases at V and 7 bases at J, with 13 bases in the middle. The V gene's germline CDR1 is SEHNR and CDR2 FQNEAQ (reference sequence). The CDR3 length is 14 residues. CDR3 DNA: TGTGCCAGCAGCTTCTCTAGATCGGAAAATGAGCAGTTCTTC. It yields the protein CASSFSRSENEQFF. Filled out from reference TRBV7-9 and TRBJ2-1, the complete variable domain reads DTGVSQNPRHKITKRGQNVTFRCDPISEHNRLYWYRQTLGQGPEFLTYFQNEAQLEKSRLLSDRFSAERPKGSFSTLEIQRTEQGDSAMYLCASSFSRSENEQFFGPGTRLTVL.

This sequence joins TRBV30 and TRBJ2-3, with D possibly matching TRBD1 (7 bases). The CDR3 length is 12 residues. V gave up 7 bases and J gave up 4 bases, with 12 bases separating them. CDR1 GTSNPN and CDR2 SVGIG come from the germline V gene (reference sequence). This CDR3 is CASDREADTQYF. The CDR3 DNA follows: TGTGCCTCAGACAGGGAGGCAGATACGCAGTATTTT.